These 5 T cell receptor beta chains were sequenced from one sample in a study of blood T cells in healthy people across ages (dated by TCRdb to about 2015). Libraries were constructed by 5' RACE. Sequencing instrument: Illumina HiSeq 2500. A second PCR of roughly 7 to 11 cycles was performed with a sample-barcoded 5' primer and a J-beta primer mix. TCRdb took the public reads, trimmed them with fastp at Q25, ran MiXCR for clone calling and kept in-frame beta chains. One record per CDR3 amino acid sequence lists the most common genes and DNA. This sample has about 800,000 distinct CDR3 sequences in its table, and 58% of those were observed once. The top ten constitute approximately 23% of the sample. The sample taken for sequencing was blood. The source of these receptors is a young man in good health.

This clonotype was detected once. V usage is TRBV7-2 and J usage is TRBJ2-1; 7 bases are a match to TRBD2. The CDR3 is 17 amino acids. The trim removed 1 base at V and 7 bases at J, leaving 13 bases unmatched. The germline CDR1 and CDR2 sequences are SGHTA and FQGNSA. The CDR3 is CASSLGWGGGPNNEQFF. Written as DNA, the CDR3 is TGTGCCAGCAGCTTAGGTTGGGGGGGAGGGCCTAATAATGAGCAGTTCTTC.

This clonotype was seen just once. At one boundary the junction diverges from the germline segment, which might be a read error. The chain has TRBV15 and TRBJ2-3; D call uncertain. Germline lookup yields CDR1 LNHNV and CDR2 YYDKDF (reference sequence). The length of the CDR3 is 13 residues. Written as DNA, the CDR3 is TGTGCCGCCAGCAGTCGATTCGGGGATACGCAGTATTTT. It codes for CAASSRFGDTQYF.

This clonotype was detected only a few times. The chain recombines TRBV11-2 with TRBJ2-1; a weak D match, TRBD1 (6 bases). CDR1 SGHAT and CDR2 FQNNGV come from the germline V gene. Trimming shortened V by 8 bases and J by 7 bases, and 15 bases separated the two germline ends. This CDR3 has 13 amino acids. Written as DNA, the CDR3 is TGTGCCAGCTCCACAGGGCCGGGGAATGAGCAGTTCTTC. This translates into CASSTGPGNEQFF.

The chain recombines TRBV29-1 with TRBJ2-5; tentatively, D is TRBD1 (5 bases). This CDR3 contains 14 residues. The V and J ends lost 3 bases and 3 bases respectively, with 14 bases between them. The germline V gene encodes CDR1 SQVTM and CDR2 ANQGSEA. In nucleotides, the CDR3 is TGCAGCGTTGACTTACCTTGGACAAAAGAGACCCAGTACTTC. This translates into CSVDLPWTKETQYF.

This chain uses TRBV29-1 with TRBJ2-1; 9 positions match TRBD2. Germline V gene sequence: CDR1 SQVTM, CDR2 ANQGSEA. J gave up 3 bases and V 3 bases, and 6 bases lay outside the gene matches. This CDR3 contains 15 residues. This chain's CDR3 is CSVDPSGVNYNEQFF. The CDR3 DNA sequence: TGCAGCGTTGATCCTAGCGGGGTTAACTACAATGAGCAGTTCTTC.